Here is one T cell receptor beta chain with its context. Germline CDR1 is SGDLS and CDR2 is YYNGEE. The CDR3 has 16 residues. The V end was cut by 2 bases, the J end by 7 bases, with 19 bases between. The data belong to a study of blood T cell repertoires in COVID-19. Assay used: immunoSEQ multiplex PCR; TCRdb lists only in-frame clones, some missing. The data contain about 110,000 clones, over 65% of them singletons. The TCR sequence derives from a woman aged 35 to 49 with acute or convalescent COVID-19. V and J are TRBV9 and TRBJ1-5, with D unresolved. Sequenced: peripheral blood. As DNA, the CDR3 is TGTGCCAGCAGCGTCGGCCCGGAAACCCGAGGGCAGCCCCAGCATTTT. It is translated as CASSVGPETRGQPQHF.